This is a list of T cell receptor beta chains from one sample in a study of T cells in localized non-small cell lung cancer. Some clones are missing from TCRdb's copy, which holds only in-frame ones; the method was immunoSEQ multiplex PCR. Of about 54,000 clones listed, over 80% were seen once; the top ten hold just under 20%. Specimen: peripheral blood, collected before any cancer treatment. These receptors were obtained from a female donor over 55 with stage II squamous cell lung carcinoma. The CDR3 runs from the conserved cysteine through the conserved F or W. The D gene is left open where the match is weak. A clone size is listed for some rows: how often the clone was seen (once, few, many), or a class if it is expanded.

. TRBJ1-5 TRBV7-9 . CASSLLVGNQPQHF TGTGCCAGCAGCTTATTAGTAGGTAATCAGCCCCAGCATTTT
many TRBJ1-5 TRBV29-1 TRBD1 CSVGRQGEPQHF TGCAGCGTGGGCCGACAGGGCGAGCCCCAGCATTTT
. TRBJ2-7 TRBV7-9 . CASSLVGVSHEQYF TGTGCCAGCAGCTTAGTCGGGGTCTCCCACGAGCAGTACTTC
. TRBJ2-3 TRBV9 TRBD2 CASSPRTSGGHQQDTQYF TGTGCCAGCAGCCCGAGGACTAGCGGGGGCCACCAGCAGGATACGCAGTATTTT
. TRBJ1-5 TRBV5-4 . CASSFQNQPQHF TGTGCCAGCAGCTTCCAGAATCAGCCCCAGCATTTT
once TRBJ1-2 TRBV28 TRBD1 CASSPSWTGFGYTF TGTGCCAGCAGTCCCTCTTGGACAGGGTTCGGCTACACCTTC
. TRBJ2-7 TRBV7-6 . CASDLGGASYEQYF TGTGCCAGCGATTTGGGGGGGGCCAGTTACGAGCAGTACTTC
. TRBJ1-4 TRBV28 . CASSLPGDNEKLFF TGTGCCAGCAGTTTGCCAGGCGATAATGAAAAACTGTTTTTT
. TRBJ1-5 TRBV6-5 . CATSRSPGQPQHF TGTGCCACCTCCCGTTCCCCGGGGCAGCCCCAGCATTTT
. TRBJ2-4 TRBV2 TRBD2 CASSAGTSGTPKNIQYF TGTGCCAGCAGCGCGGGGACTAGCGGGACTCCCAAAAACATTCAGTACTTC
once TRBJ2-3 TRBV9 . CASSERGGIGDTQYF TGTGCCAGCAGCGAGAGGGGCGGGATCGGGGATACGCAGTATTTT
. TRBJ1-3 TRBV7-8 TRBD1 CASSPGTGGSGNTIYF TGTGCCAGCAGCCCGGGGACAGGGGGCTCTGGAAACACCATATATTTT
. TRBJ1-1 TRBV27 . CASSLLSGTNTEAFF TGTGCCAGCAGTTTACTATCCGGGACAAACACTGAAGCTTTCTTT